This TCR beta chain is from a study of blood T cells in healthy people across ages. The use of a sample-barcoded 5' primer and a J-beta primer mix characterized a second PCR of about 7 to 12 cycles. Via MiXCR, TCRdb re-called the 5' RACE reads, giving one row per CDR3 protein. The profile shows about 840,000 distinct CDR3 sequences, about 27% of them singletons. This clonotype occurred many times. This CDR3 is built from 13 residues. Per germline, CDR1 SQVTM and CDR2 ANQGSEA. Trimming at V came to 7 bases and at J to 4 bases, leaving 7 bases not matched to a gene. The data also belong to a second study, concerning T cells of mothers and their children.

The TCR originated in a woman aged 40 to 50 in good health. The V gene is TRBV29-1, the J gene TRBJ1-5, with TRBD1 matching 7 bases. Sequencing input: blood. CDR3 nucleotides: TGCAGCGGGTCTGACAGGGCGAATCAGCCCCAGCATTTT. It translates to CSGSDRANQPQHF.